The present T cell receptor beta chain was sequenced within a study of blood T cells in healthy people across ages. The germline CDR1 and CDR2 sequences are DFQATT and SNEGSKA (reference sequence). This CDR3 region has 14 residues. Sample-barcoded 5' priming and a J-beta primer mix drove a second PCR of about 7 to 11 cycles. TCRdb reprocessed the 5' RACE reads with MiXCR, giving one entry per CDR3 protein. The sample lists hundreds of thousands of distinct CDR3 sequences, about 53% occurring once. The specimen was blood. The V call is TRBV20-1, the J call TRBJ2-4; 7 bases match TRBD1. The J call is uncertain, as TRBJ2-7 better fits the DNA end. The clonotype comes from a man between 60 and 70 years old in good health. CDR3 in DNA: TGCAGTGCGAGCCAACCGGGACAGATCTACGAGCAGTACTTC. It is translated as CSASQPGQIYEQYF.